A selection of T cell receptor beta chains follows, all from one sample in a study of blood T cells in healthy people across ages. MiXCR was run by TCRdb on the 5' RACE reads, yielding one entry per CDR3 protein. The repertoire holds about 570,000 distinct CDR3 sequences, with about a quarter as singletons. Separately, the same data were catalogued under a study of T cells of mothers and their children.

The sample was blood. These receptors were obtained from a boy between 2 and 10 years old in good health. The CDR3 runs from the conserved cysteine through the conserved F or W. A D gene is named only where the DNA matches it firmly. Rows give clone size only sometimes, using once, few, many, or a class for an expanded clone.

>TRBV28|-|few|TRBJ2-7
CASSLPGLVYEQYF
TGTGCCAGCAGTTTGCCGGGACTCGTCTACGAGCAGTACTTC
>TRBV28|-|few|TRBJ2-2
CASSLARFDTGELFF
TGTGCCAGCAGTTTAGCGAGATTCGACACCGGGGAGCTGTTTTTT
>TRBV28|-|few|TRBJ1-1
CASRPTGSMNTEAFF
TGTGCCAGCAGGCCCACAGGGAGTATGAACACTGAAGCTTTCTTT
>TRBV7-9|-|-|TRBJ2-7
CASSFEDEQYF
TGTGCCAGCAGCTTCGAAGACGAGCAGTACTTC
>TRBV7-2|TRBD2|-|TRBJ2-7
CASSPRSGNYEQYF
TGTGCCAGCAGCCCCCGTAGCGGGAACTACGAGCAGTACTTC
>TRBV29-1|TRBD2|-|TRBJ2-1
CSVGSGGYNEQFF
TGCAGCGTTGGATCGGGAGGCTACAATGAGCAGTTCTTC
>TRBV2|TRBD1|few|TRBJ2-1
CASSDVAGGARTYNEQFF
TGTGCCAGCAGTGACGTGGCAGGGGGCGCGAGGACCTACAATGAGCAGTTCTTC
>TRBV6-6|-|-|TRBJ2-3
CASSGGRAGTDTQYF
TGTGCCAGCAGCGGCGGCAGGGCGGGCACAGATACGCAGTATTTT
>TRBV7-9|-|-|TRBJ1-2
CASSLSGHYYGYTF
TGTGCCAGCAGCTTATCTGGGCATTACTATGGCTACACCTTC
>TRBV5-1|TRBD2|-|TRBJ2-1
CASSSAQSGAYNEQFF
TGCGCCAGCAGCTCCGCCCAGAGCGGGGCCTACAATGAGCAGTTCTTC
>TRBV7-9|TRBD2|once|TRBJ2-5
CASSLGWPGGPTMKTQYF
TGTGCCAGCAGCTTAGGTTGGCCGGGGGGGCCAACTATGAAGACCCAGTACTTC
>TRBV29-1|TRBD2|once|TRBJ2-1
CSTPSGWARNEQFF
TGCAGCACACCTAGCGGATGGGCCCGCAATGAGCAGTTCTTC
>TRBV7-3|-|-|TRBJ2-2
CASSSVGTGELFF
TGTGCCAGCAGCTCCGTGGGGACCGGGGAGCTGTTTTTT
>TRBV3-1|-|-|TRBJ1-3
CASSQVRRPNTIYF
TGTGCCAGCAGCCAAGTCAGGCGGCCGAACACCATATATTTT
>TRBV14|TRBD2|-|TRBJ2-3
CASSQAGLAGTDTQYF
TGTGCCAGCAGCCAGGCCGGACTAGCGGGCACAGATACGCAGTATTTT
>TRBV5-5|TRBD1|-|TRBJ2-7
CASSLAGQFYYEQYF
TGTGCCAGCAGCTTGGCGGGACAGTTCTACTACGAGCAGTACTTC
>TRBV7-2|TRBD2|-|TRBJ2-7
CASSSRGGGFSYEQYF
TGTGCCAGCAGCTCACGGGGCGGGGGGTTCTCCTACGAGCAATACTTC
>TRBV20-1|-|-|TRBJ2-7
CSARDGGAHEQYF
TGCAGTGCTAGAGATGGAGGGGCCCACGAGCAGTACTTC
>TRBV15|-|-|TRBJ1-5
CATSRDPGSRGQPQHF
TGTGCCACCAGCAGAGATCCCGGGAGCCGGGGGCAGCCCCAGCATTTT
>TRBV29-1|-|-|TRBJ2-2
CSGTDRNTGELFF
TGCAGCGGGACGGACAGGAACACCGGGGAGCTGTTTTTT
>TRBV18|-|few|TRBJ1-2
CASSPQGLDYGYTF
TGTGCCAGCTCACCTCAGGGACTTGACTATGGCTACACCTTC
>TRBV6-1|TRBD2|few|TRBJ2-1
CASSGVLAGYNEQFF
TGTGCCAGCAGTGGGGTACTAGCGGGGTACAATGAGCAGTTCTTC
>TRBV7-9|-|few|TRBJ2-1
CASSLGRGGASYNEQFF
TGTGCCAGCAGCCTTGGACGAGGAGGGGCCTCCTACAATGAGCAGTTCTTC
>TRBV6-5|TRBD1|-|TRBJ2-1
CASSYWTGDHNEQFF
TGTGCCAGCAGTTACTGGACAGGGGACCACAATGAGCAGTTCTTC
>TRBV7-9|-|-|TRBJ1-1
CASSLGPDSEAFF
TGTGCCAGCAGCTTAGGCCCGGACAGTGAAGCTTTCTTT
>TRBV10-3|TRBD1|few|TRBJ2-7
CAISVEQGAWEQYF
TGTGCCATCAGTGTGGAGCAGGGGGCATGGGAGCAGTACTTC
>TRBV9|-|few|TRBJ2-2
CASSVGGFPGELFF
TGTGCCAGCAGCGTAGGGGGATTTCCCGGGGAGCTGTTTTTT
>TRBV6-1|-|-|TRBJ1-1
CASSVLDLEAFF
TGTGCCAGCAGTGTCCTTGACTTGGAAGCTTTCTTT
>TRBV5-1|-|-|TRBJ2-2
CASSLEGDGELFF
TGCGCCAGCAGCTTGGAAGGGGACGGGGAGCTGTTTTTT
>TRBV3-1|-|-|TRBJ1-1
CASSRPGRGSTHTEAFF
TGTGCCAGCAGCCGTCCCGGTCGGGGCAGTACTCACACTGAAGCTTTCTTT
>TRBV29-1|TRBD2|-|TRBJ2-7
CSVGYSGGAGEQYF
TGCAGCGTTGGGTATAGCGGGGGGGCAGGCGAGCAGTACTTC
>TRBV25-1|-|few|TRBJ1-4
CASSGTRPGTDPEKLFF
TGTGCCAGCAGTGGTACTCGGCCCGGGACGGACCCAGAAAAACTGTTTTTT
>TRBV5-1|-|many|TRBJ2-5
CASSFEEIPQETQYF
TGCGCCAGCAGCTTCGAGGAGATACCCCAAGAGACCCAGTACTTC
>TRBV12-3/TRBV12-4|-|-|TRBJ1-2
CASSLESPGYGYTF
TGTGCCAGCAGTTTAGAAAGTCCCGGCTATGGCTACACCTTC
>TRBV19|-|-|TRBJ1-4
CASSTYKTGYREKLFF
TGTGCCAGTAGTACCTATAAAACGGGGTATCGTGAAAAACTGTTTTTT
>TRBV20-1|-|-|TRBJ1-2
CSARLRGSSIRRSGYTF
TGCAGTGCTAGACTACGAGGTAGCTCCATCCGTCGGAGTGGCTACACCTTC
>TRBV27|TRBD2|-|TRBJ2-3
CASSPISGGLTDTQYF
TGTGCCAGCAGTCCAATTAGCGGGGGCCTCACAGATACGCAGTATTTT
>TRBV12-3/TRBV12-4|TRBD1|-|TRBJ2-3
CASSTPDRGPYSTDTQYF
TGTGCCAGCAGTACCCCGGACAGGGGGCCGTACAGCACAGATACGCAGTATTTT
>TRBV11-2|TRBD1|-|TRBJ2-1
CASRDRKKFF
TGTGCCAGCAGGGACAGGAAGAAGTTCTTC
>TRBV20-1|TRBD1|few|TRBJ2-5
CSAKYTGVETQYF
TGCAGTGCCAAGTATACAGGGGTAGAGACCCAGTACTTC
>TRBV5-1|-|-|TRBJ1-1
CASAGTPDTEAFF
TGCGCCAGCGCCGGGACGCCAGACACTGAAGCTTTCTTT
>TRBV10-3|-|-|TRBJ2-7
CAVSKGSYEQYF
TGTGCCGTTAGTAAGGGGTCCTACGAGCAGTACTTC
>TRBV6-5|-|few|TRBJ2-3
CASSYSAPDTQYF
TGTGCCAGCAGTTATTCGGCTCCAGATACGCAGTATTTT
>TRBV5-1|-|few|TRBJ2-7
CASSLGPGFYEQYF
TGCGCCAGCAGCTTGGGCCCCGGGTTCTACGAGCAGTACTTC
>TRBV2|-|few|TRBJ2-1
CASSEIEGEEQFF
TGTGCCAGCAGTGAAATCGAGGGGGAGGAGCAGTTCTTC
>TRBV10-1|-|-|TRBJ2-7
CASSAPTVKQYF
TGCGCCAGCAGTGCACCGACAGTTAAGCAGTACTTC
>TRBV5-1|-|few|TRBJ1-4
CASSLGFWGEKLFF
TGCGCCAGCAGCTTGGGATTCTGGGGCGAAAAGCTGTTTTTT
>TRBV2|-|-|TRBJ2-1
CASISWPSYNEQFF
TGTGCCAGCATATCTTGGCCAAGCTACAATGAGCAGTTCTTC
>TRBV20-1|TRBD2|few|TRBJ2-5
CSARGGWTSGTQETQYF
TGCAGTGCTAGAGGGGGCTGGACTAGCGGAACCCAAGAGACCCAGTACTTC
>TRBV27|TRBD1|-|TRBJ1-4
CASGPGTGSGKLFF
TGTGCCAGCGGCCCTGGGACAGGGTCGGGAAAACTGTTTTTT